The 7 T cell receptor beta chains below all came from one sample that was sequenced in a study of control samples from healthy donors and cancer patients. The data were produced by immunoSEQ multiplex PCR, yet TCRdb's version contains in-frame clones alone and is incomplete. The sample carries 150,000 to 180,000 clones, about 94% recorded once. The sequencing sample was made of blood. These receptors were taken from a man aged 35 to 55 in good health.

This chain joins TRBV12-3 or TRBV12-4 and TRBJ1-2; unclear D gene. The CDR3 loop spans 12 amino acids. The ends were cut back, 3 bases at V and 8 bases at J, with 10 bases in the middle. CDR3 sequence: CASSLWQTGYTF. The CDR3 DNA reads TGTGCCAGCAGTTTGTGGCAGACGGGCTACACCTTC.

V usage is TRBV12-5 and J usage is TRBJ2-7, with D perhaps TRBD1 or TRBD2 (5 bases each). The germline V and J ends were trimmed by 3 bases and 3 bases, with 15 bases remaining between them. The CDR3 consists of 15 residues. Per germline, CDR1 LGHNT and CDR2 FRNRAP. The CDR3 spells CASGFLGTGRYEQYF. In nucleotides, the CDR3 is TGTGCTAGTGGTTTTCTCGGGACCGGGCGCTACGAGCAGTACTTC.

V gene TRBV9 combines with J gene TRBJ1-1; D gene ambiguous. Trimming pared 0 bases from V and 1 base from J, leaving 7 bases between. Germline assignment: CDR1 SGDLS and CDR2 YYNGEE. The CDR3 totals 14 residues. In DNA form, the CDR3 reads TGTGCCAGCAGCGTAGTACCAGGGAACACTGAAGCTTTCTTT. It encodes CASSVVPGNTEAFF.

V is TRBV12-5 and J is TRBJ1-1; D might be TRBD1 (6 bases). The CDR3 is made up of 12 amino acids. Trimming left V 6 bases short and J 5 bases short, with 10 bases between. CDR1 is LGHNT and CDR2 is FRNRAP in the germline V gene. CDR3 loop: CASGRGQTEAFF. The CDR3 DNA reads TGTGCTAGTGGGCGGGGGCAAACTGAAGCTTTCTTT.

The chain combines TRBV5-1 with TRBJ1-1, with D tentatively TRBD1 (5 bases). The germline gives CDR1 SGHRS, CDR2 YFSETQ. V was trimmed by 4 bases and J by 11 bases, leaving 18 bases between them. The CDR3 sequence is 13 residues long. The CDR3 nucleotides read TGCGCCAGCAGCACCTCGCGGGGGACCGATGCTTTCTTT. It specifies CASSTSRGTDAFF.

This sequence joins TRBV5-5 and TRBJ1-1; a possible D gene is TRBD1 (6 bases). With 4 bases removed from V and 7 bases from J, the gap between germline ends came to 20 bases. The CDR3 covers 15 residues. The germline V gene has CDR1 SGHKS and CDR2 YYEKEE (reference sequence). CDR3 loop: CASSPSWGGGGEAFF. The DNA for the CDR3 is TGTGCCAGCAGCCCCTCTTGGGGGGGCGGGGGTGAAGCTTTCTTT.

The rearrangement joins TRBV29-1 to TRBJ1-3, with D unclear. CDR3 length: 13 residues. Germline CDR1 reads SQVTM; CDR2 reads ANQGSEA. Trimming removed 4 bases at V and 0 bases at J, with 7 bases between. The CDR3 is CSVGTASGNTIYF. DNA of the CDR3: TGCAGCGTTGGGACGGCCTCTGGAAACACCATATATTTT.